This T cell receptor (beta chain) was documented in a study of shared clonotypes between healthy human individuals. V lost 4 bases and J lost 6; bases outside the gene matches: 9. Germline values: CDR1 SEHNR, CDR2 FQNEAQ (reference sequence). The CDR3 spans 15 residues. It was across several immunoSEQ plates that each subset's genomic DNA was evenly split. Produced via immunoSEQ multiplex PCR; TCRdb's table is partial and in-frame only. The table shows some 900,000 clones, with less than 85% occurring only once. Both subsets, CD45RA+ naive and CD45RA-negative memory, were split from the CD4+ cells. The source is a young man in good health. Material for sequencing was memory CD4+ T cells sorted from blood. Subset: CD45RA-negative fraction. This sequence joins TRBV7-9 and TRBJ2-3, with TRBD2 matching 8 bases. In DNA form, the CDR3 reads TGTGCCAGCAGCTCCTCGGGGGGGGCGCGGGATACGCAGTATTTT. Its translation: CASSSSGGARDTQYF.